The sequence of this T cell receptor beta chain was determined in a study of immune evolution from preneoplasia to lung adenocarcinoma. Trimming pared 10 bases from V and 6 bases from J, leaving 10 bases between. This CDR3 comprises 11 residues. From germline, CDR1 is MNHEY and CDR2 SVGAGI. The assay was immunoSEQ multiplex PCR, and TCRdb's table has in-frame clones only and misses some. The repertoire holds 7,400 or so clones, with around 80% as singletons. The sample taken for sequencing was FFPE adjacent normal lung tissue. This receptor was obtained from a person aged 65-85 years with lung adenocarcinoma. The chain employs TRBV6-5 and TRBJ2-1; D remains unclear. The CDR3 nucleotides are TGTGCCACCTGGTTTGGCAATGAGCAGTTCTTC. It yields the protein CATWFGNEQFF.